The 25 T cell receptor beta chains below all came from one sample that was sequenced in a study of blood T cell repertoires in COVID-19. TCRdb's table, derived via immunoSEQ multiplex PCR, lists solely in-frame clones and lacks some. The sample lists some 320,000 clones; 65% to 90% were seen once. Material: peripheral blood. The receptors derive from a human donor in a cohort sampled during active COVID-19.

The chain links TRBV27 to TRBJ1-5, with D unclear. Germline V gene sequence: CDR1 MNHEY, CDR2 SMNVEV (reference sequence). The V end lost 5 bases, the J end lost 11 bases, and 19 bases lay between the germline ends. The CDR3 sequence is 14 residues long. CDR3 sequence (DNA): TGTGCCAGCAGTCCGACTCCTGGGTCGACGGCCCAGCATTTT. Translated: CASSPTPGSTAQHF.

The chain joins TRBV3-1 (or the pseudogene TRBV3-2) to TRBJ2-2, with 7 bases aligning to TRBD2. The J segment lost 0 bases and the V segment lost 2 bases, leaving 3 bases of the junction unmatched. This CDR3 spans 16 amino acids. Germline-derived CDR1 and CDR2 are LGHDT and YNNKEL (reference sequence). The DNA of the CDR3 is TGTGCCAGCAGCCAACTCAGCGGGACGAACACCGGGGAGCTGTTTTTT. It encodes CASSQLSGTNTGELFF.

The chain employs TRBV29-1 and TRBJ2-3; no clear D. The CDR3 is 11 amino acids. V was clipped by 0 bases and J by 4 bases, with 2 bases between them. In germline, CDR1 is SQVTM, CDR2 ANQGSEA. CDR3 DNA sequence: TGCAGCGTTGAAGACGCAGATACGCAGTATTTT. Protein sequence: CSVEDADTQYF.

For this clone: The same CDR3 arises from other DNA sequences in this sample as well. The chain uses TRBV5-8 and TRBJ1-3, with D hard to call. V was pared by 2 bases and J by 4 bases, with 4 bases between. The CDR3 extends over 12 amino acids. CDR1 SGHTS and CDR2 YDEGEE come from the germline V gene. In DNA, the CDR3 is TGTGCCAGCAGCTTTATAGGAAACACCATATATTTT. Protein: CASSFIGNTIYF.

This clone appeared once. The V call is TRBV14, the J call TRBJ1-1; TRBD1 is a possible D gene (5 bases). This CDR3 is 13 amino acids long. In germline, CDR1 is SGHDN, CDR2 FVKESK. Trimming left V 1 base short and J 7 bases short, with 10 bases between. The CDR3 here is CASSQVVGGEAFF. The CDR3 DNA is TGTGCCAGCAGCCAAGTGGTGGGGGGTGAAGCTTTCTTT.

This chain joins TRBV9 and TRBJ2-1; no clear D. This CDR3 region has 13 residues. Germline values: CDR1 SGDLS, CDR2 YYNGEE. Trimming took 0 bases from V and 6 from J, leaving 7 bases between them. This chain's CDR3 is CASSVATVNEQFF. The CDR3 DNA sequence: TGTGCCAGCAGCGTAGCAACAGTCAATGAGCAGTTCTTC.

J is TRBJ1-4 and V is TRBV2; D perhaps matches TRBD1 (6 bases). The CDR3 runs 15 residues. V lost 4 bases to trimming and J lost 6 bases, with 15 bases between them. CDR1 is SNHLY, CDR2 FYNNEI, per germline. The CDR3 here is CASSGARGGHEKLFF. The CDR3 nucleotides are TGTGCCAGCAGTGGCGCTAGGGGGGGCCATGAAAAACTGTTTTTT.

The chain has TRBV9 and TRBJ2-5; TRBD1 matches at 8 bases. This CDR3 region has 14 residues. V lost 3 bases, J lost 5 bases, and 6 bases stayed unmatched. CDR1 and CDR2 (germline): SGDLS, YYNGEE. In nucleotides, the CDR3 is TGTGCCAGCAGCGCCCAGGGGGCCCGGGAGACCCAGTACTTC. This gives the protein CASSAQGARETQYF.

The chain couples TRBV5-1 to TRBJ2-1; 9 bases match TRBD1. The length of the CDR3 is 15 residues. The ends lost 4 bases at V and 4 bases at J; junction bases unmatched: 6. Germline V CDR1 and CDR2: SGHRS, YFSETQ. CDR3 in amino acids: CASSHRDRAYNEQFF. In DNA form, the CDR3 reads TGCGCCAGCAGCCACCGGGACAGGGCATACAATGAGCAGTTCTTC.

V and J are TRBV10-3 and TRBJ1-2; D is perhaps TRBD1 (5 bases). Trimming cost V 2 bases and J 4 bases, with 8 bases left between them. In germline, CDR1 is ENHRY, CDR2 SYGVKD. The length of the CDR3 is 13 residues. This CDR3 reads CAISEGQGYGYTF. DNA for the CDR3: TGTGCCATCAGTGAGGGGCAGGGCTATGGCTACACCTTC.

V gene TRBV3-1 (or the pseudogene TRBV3-2) combines with J gene TRBJ1-2; 9 nucleotides align to TRBD1. The CDR3 is 14 amino acids. CDR1 is LGHDT and CDR2 is YNNKEL in the germline V gene (reference sequence). V gave up 8 bases and J gave up 5 bases; unmatched junction bases: 9. The CDR3 here is CASAGPGQGYGYTF. CDR3 in DNA: TGTGCCAGCGCGGGTCCGGGACAGGGATATGGCTACACCTTC.

V is TRBV12-3 or TRBV12-4 and J is TRBJ2-1; D may be TRBD1 (5 bases). Trimming left V 1 base short and J 12 bases short, with 13 bases between. The CDR3 spans 13 residues. The CDR3 here is CASSLVKGFRQFF. CDR3 nucleotide sequence: TGTGCCAGCAGTTTAGTCAAGGGGTTTCGGCAGTTCTTC.

The gene calls are TRBV30 and TRBJ1-5, with 9 bases fitting TRBD1. The germline CDR1 and CDR2 sequences are GTSNPN and SVGIG (reference sequence). CDR3 length equals 16 residues. V lost 2 bases, J lost 4 bases, and 9 bases stayed unmatched. The CDR3 DNA reads as TGTGCCTGGAGTCGATCAGGGACAGGGCCTAATCAGCCCCAGCATTTT. The encoded protein is CAWSRSGTGPNQPQHF.

The chain has TRBV19 and TRBJ2-1; a possible D gene is TRBD2 (6 bases). This CDR3 is 14 amino acids long. From germline, CDR1 is LNHDA and CDR2 SQIVND (reference sequence). Trimming cost V 7 bases and J 2 bases, with 12 bases left between them. CDR3 amino acids: CASTARLAYNEQFF. The CDR3, as DNA: TGTGCCAGTACGGCCAGACTAGCCTACAATGAGCAGTTCTTC.

V and J are TRBV29-1 and TRBJ1-2; TRBD1 aligns across 7 bases. Losses at the gene ends were 3 bases for V and 4 bases for J; bases not matched to a gene: 11. CDR3 size: 15 residues. The germline gives CDR1 SQVTM, CDR2 ANQGSEA. CDR3 DNA sequence: TGCAGCGTTGACGCCTCCGACAGGGCCAGCTATGGCTACACCTTC. Translated: CSVDASDRASYGYTF.

In its sample, this clone was seen once. The rearrangement uses TRBV3-1 (or the pseudogene TRBV3-2) and TRBJ1-4, with 9 bases identical to TRBD1. CDR1 and CDR2 from the germline V gene are LGHDT and YNNKEL (reference sequence). The CDR3 sequence is 17 residues long. V lost 5 bases, J lost 3 bases, and 10 bases stayed unmatched. CDR3 region: CASSTQGARRANEKLFF. Written as DNA, the CDR3 is TGTGCCAGCAGCACACAGGGGGCGCGAAGGGCTAATGAAAAACTGTTTTTT.

This chain connects TRBV7-9 to TRBJ2-1; D call uncertain. This CDR3 region has 15 residues. Germline assignment: CDR1 SEHNR and CDR2 FQNEAQ (reference sequence). Trimming cost V 2 bases and J 0 bases, with 8 bases left between them. This chain's CDR3 is CASSLKPYSYNEQFF. The CDR3 bases are TGTGCCAGCAGCTTAAAACCCTACTCCTACAATGAGCAGTTCTTC. Filled out from reference TRBV7-9 and TRBJ2-1, the complete variable domain reads DTGVSQNPRHKITKRGQNVTFRCDPISEHNRLYWYRQTLGQGPEFLTYFQNEAQLEKSRLLSDRFSAERPKGSFSTLEIQRTEQGDSAMYLCASSLKPYSYNEQFFGPGTRLTVL.

The gene calls are TRBV12-3 or TRBV12-4 and TRBJ2-1; 7 nucleotides align to TRBD2. This CDR3 has 13 amino acids. The V and J ends lost 11 bases and 3 bases, in that order; junction bases with no gene match: 7. CDR3 sequence: CAVRLADYNEQFF. CDR3 bases: TGTGCCGTACGGCTAGCGGACTACAATGAGCAGTTCTTC.

This chain joins TRBV5-4 and TRBJ2-5; possibly TRBD2 for D (6 bases). The germline CDR1 and CDR2 sequences are SGHNT and YYREEE (reference sequence). V dropped 3 bases and J dropped 5 bases, with 14 bases sitting between them. This CDR3 region has 14 residues. Written as DNA, the CDR3 is TGTGCCAGCAGCTCCGGGACGGGGAGGGAGACCCAGTACTTC. Translation gives CASSSGTGRETQYF.

The chain is built from TRBV5-4 and TRBJ2-1; 10 nucleotides line up with TRBD2. CDR1 SGHNT and CDR2 YYREEE come from the germline V gene (reference sequence). V gave up 0 bases and J gave up 8 bases; unmatched junction bases: 5. The CDR3 is made up of 15 amino acids. DNA for the CDR3: TGTGCCAGCAGCTTGGAGGCTAGCGGGGGCCATGAGCAGTTCTTC. This gives the protein CASSLEASGGHEQFF.

The chain joins TRBV27 to TRBJ2-1, with 8 bases identical to TRBD2. Germline lookup yields CDR1 MNHEY and CDR2 SMNVEV (reference sequence). This CDR3 comprises 17 residues. Losses at the gene ends were 5 bases for V and 0 bases for J; bases not matched to a gene: 9. As DNA, the CDR3 is TGTGCCAGCAGTCTAAGGTCACTAGCGGTCTCCTACAATGAGCAGTTCTTC. Translating it yields CASSLRSLAVSYNEQFF.

In its sample, this clone was seen once. The V and J genes are TRBV11-2 and TRBJ1-1; D unresolved. This CDR3 comprises 14 residues. Germline V gene data show CDR1 as SGHAT and CDR2 as FQNNGV. Trimming left V 3 bases short and J 1 base short, with 9 bases between. The CDR3 loop reads CASSLGLRNTEAFF. The CDR3 bases are TGTGCCAGCAGCTTGGGCCTCAGGAACACTGAAGCTTTCTTT. Supplemented by reference TRBV11-2 and TRBJ1-1, the full variable domain reads EAGVAQSPRYKIIEKRQSVAFWCNPISGHATLYWYQQILGQGPKLLIQFQNNGVVDDSQLPKDRFSAERLKGVDSTLKIQPAKLEDSAVYLCASSLGLRNTEAFFGQGTRLTVV.

V gene TRBV11-2 combines with J gene TRBJ2-7; D may be TRBD1 (6 bases). Germline CDR1 reads SGHAT; CDR2 reads FQNNGV. V lost 2 bases, J lost 7 bases, and 21 bases lay in between. The CDR3 extends over 16 amino acids. The CDR3 nucleotides are TGTGCCAGCAGCTTATCGTCCGGGACAACTTTTATTGAGCAGTACTTC. Translation gives CASSLSSGTTFIEQYF.

The rearrangement uses TRBV9 and TRBJ2-2; D might be TRBD1 (6 bases). V lost 4 bases to trimming and J lost 5 bases, with 9 bases between them. Germline lookup yields CDR1 SGDLS and CDR2 YYNGEE. CDR3 size: 13 residues. The CDR3 here is CASSSTGTGELFF. The CDR3 DNA reads TGTGCCAGCAGCTCAACAGGGACCGGGGAGCTGTTTTTT.

V gene TRBV12-3 or TRBV12-4 combines with J gene TRBJ2-7; D not certain. Trimming took 1 base from V and 7 from J, leaving 5 bases between them. This CDR3 comprises 11 residues. The CDR3 nucleotides read TGTGCCAGCAGTTTAGGCCGGGAGCAGTACTTC. Translation gives CASSLGREQYF.